A single sample gave rise to the 29 T cell receptor beta chains below, sequenced in a study of PD-1 blockade in classical Hodgkin lymphoma. Relapses following autologous stem cell transplantation were seen in all patients, with brentuximab vedotin exposure varying. Sequencing used immunoSEQ multiplex PCR; TCRdb keeps in-frame clones, though not all of them. The repertoire includes 45,000 to 50,000 clones, 80% of them detected once, and over 20% sits in the top ten. Here the sequenced sample was peripheral blood mononuclear cells (PBMCs), taken before the second cycle of nivolumab. The receptors stem from a human donor with classical Hodgkin lymphoma.

This chain uses TRBV5-6 with TRBJ1-2; the match to TRBD1 covers 8 bases. V lost 2 bases, J lost 8 bases, and 5 bases stayed unmatched. The germline gives CDR1 SGHDT, CDR2 YYEEEE. The CDR3 has 13 amino acids. The CDR3 DNA follows: TGTGCCAGCAGCTTAGACAGGGGAAGGGGCTACACCTTC. This translates into CASSLDRGRGYTF. The full variable domain, its missing parts supplied by reference TRBV5-6 and TRBJ1-2, is DAGVTQSPTHLIKTRGQQVTLRCSPKSGHDTVSWYQQALGQGPQFIFQYYEEEERQRGNFPDRFSGHQFPNYSSELNVNALLLGDSALYLCASSLDRGRGYTFGSGTRLTVV.

The chain recombines TRBV4-2 with TRBJ2-3, with 11 positions matching TRBD2. The CDR3 covers 18 residues. Trimming cost V 0 bases and J 5 bases; bases outside gene matches: 10. The germline CDR1 and CDR2 sequences are LGHNA and YNFKEQ. The DNA for the CDR3 is TGTGCCAGCAGCCAAGATTCTAGCGGGGGGACCGGGGAAGATACGCAGTATTTT. The encoded protein is CASSQDSSGGTGEDTQYF.

This clone was detected a few times. V usage is TRBV19 and J usage is TRBJ1-2; TRBD1 aligns across 9 bases. Germline loops: CDR1 LNHDA, CDR2 SQIVND (reference sequence). The CDR3 length is 14 residues. Unmatched junction bases numbered 10, after V lost 8 bases and J lost 6 bases. For the CDR3, the DNA is TGTGCCAGTTGGAACCGGGACAGGGCCCATGGCTACACCTTC. Protein sequence: CASWNRDRAHGYTF.

V gene TRBV25-1 combines with J gene TRBJ2-1; tentatively, D is TRBD2 (5 bases). CDR3 size: 14 residues. CDR1 and CDR2 (germline): MGHDK, SYGVNS. Trimming took off 8 bases at V and 4 bases at J, with 15 bases between the two ends. This chain's CDR3 is CASPTGRGYNEQFF. The CDR3 coding sequence is TGTGCCAGCCCCACGGGGAGAGGGTACAATGAGCAGTTCTTC.

The chain recombines TRBV6-1 with TRBJ2-7, with D possibly TRBD1 on 6 matching bases. Germline CDR1 and CDR2: MNHNS and SASEGT. CDR3 length: 13 residues. V was trimmed by 6 bases and J by 4 bases, leaving 13 bases between them. The CDR3 region is CASRGTHNYEQYF. For the CDR3, the DNA is TGTGCCAGCAGAGGGACACACAATTACGAGCAGTACTTC.

The chain links TRBV7-8 to TRBJ1-4, with 9 bases identical to TRBD1. The germline CDR1 and CDR2 sequences are SGHVS and FQNEAQ. The CDR3 totals 20 residues. V was clipped by 1 base and J by 6 bases; unmatched bases: 18. The CDR3 region has the DNA TGTGCCAGCAGCTTAGTTTACGGACAGGGGATTCGGAGCACCTATGAAAAACTGTTTTTT. Protein product: CASSLVYGQGIRSTYEKLFF. Drawing the rest from reference TRBV7-8 and TRBJ1-4, the complete variable domain is GAGVSQSPRYKVAKRGQDVALRCDPISGHVSLFWYQQALGQGPEFLTYFQNEAQLDKSGLPSDRFFAERPEGSVSTLKIQRTQQEDSAVYLCASSLVYGQGIRSTYEKLFFGSGTQLSVL.

The chain carries TRBV9 and TRBJ1-2; D may be TRBD1 (6 bases). The ends were cut back, 3 bases at V and 5 bases at J, with 14 bases in the middle. This CDR3 contains 14 residues. Per the germline V gene, CDR1 is SGDLS and CDR2 is YYNGEE. CDR3 DNA: TGTGCCAGCAGCGCCTGGGACAACTTTTATGGCTACACCTTC. Protein sequence: CASSAWDNFYGYTF. The full variable domain, with the rest looked up from reference TRBV9 and TRBJ1-2, is DSGVTQTPKHLITATGQRVTLRCSPRSGDLSVYWYQQSLDQGLQFLIQYYNGEERAKGNILERFSAQQFPDLHSELNLSSLELGDSALYFCASSAWDNFYGYTFGSGTRLTVV.

The V and J genes are TRBV4-1 and TRBJ1-5, with D possibly matching TRBD1 (6 bases). Trimming took off 4 bases at V and 2 bases at J, with 12 bases between the two ends. Germline V gives CDR1 MGHRA, CDR2 YSYEKL. CDR3 length: 15 residues. CDR3 sequence reads: CASSLGDTRNQPQHF. The CDR3 nucleotides are TGCGCCAGCAGCCTAGGGGACACCCGCAATCAGCCCCAGCATTTT.

V is TRBV5-1 and J is TRBJ1-1; unclear D gene. The CDR3 contains 18 residues. The V end lost 4 bases, the J end lost 1 base, and 23 bases lay between the germline ends. Germline CDR1 is SGHRS and CDR2 is YFSETQ. The CDR3: CASSGQKRSGRKNTEAFF. CDR3 sequence (DNA): TGCGCCAGCAGCGGTCAAAAAAGATCCGGACGGAAGAACACTGAAGCTTTCTTT.

This clone was found a few times. The chain is built from TRBV4-2 and TRBJ1-1; D is ambiguous. The germline V and J ends were trimmed by 4 bases and 2 bases, with 11 bases remaining between them. CDR3 length: 14 residues. Germline CDR1 LGHNA, CDR2 YNFKEQ. In DNA form, the CDR3 reads TGTGCCAGCAGCCCAAGATCAGGTAACACTGAAGCTTTCTTT. It translates to CASSPRSGNTEAFF.

This chain uses TRBV10-1 with TRBJ2-7, with 11 bases identical to TRBD2. The germline V gene encodes CDR1 WNHNN and CDR2 SYGVQD (reference sequence). J gave up 3 bases and V 2 bases, and 18 bases lay outside the gene matches. The CDR3 is 20 amino acids. CDR3 bases: TGCGCCAGCAGTGAGGGTCTAGCGGGGGGTCCCCGACCTCTACACTACGAGCAGTACTTC. This gives the protein CASSEGLAGGPRPLHYEQYF.

This clone has only a few counts. The chain uses TRBV7-8 and TRBJ1-6; D uncertain. Germline CDR1 reads SGHVS; CDR2 reads FQNEAQ. V was shortened by 5 bases and J by 0 bases, with 26 bases between the two germline ends. The CDR3 length is 21 residues. This chain's CDR3 is CASSGPSGKLHSASYNSPLHF. The CDR3, as DNA: TGTGCCAGCAGCGGACCAAGCGGGAAACTTCATTCCGCCTCCTATAATTCACCCCTCCACTTT.

The chain joins TRBV27 to TRBJ2-7; no reliable D call. V lost 3 bases, J lost 4 bases, and 16 bases lay in between. This CDR3 has 15 amino acids. The V gene's germline CDR1 is MNHEY and CDR2 SMNVEV (reference sequence). CDR3 region: CASSFVLGDPYEQYF. The CDR3 coding sequence is TGTGCCAGCAGTTTTGTCCTAGGTGACCCGTACGAGCAGTACTTC.

The V call is TRBV4-2, the J call TRBJ1-1; a possible D gene is TRBD1 (5 bases). CDR3 size: 14 residues. The germline V gene encodes CDR1 LGHNA and CDR2 YNFKEQ. V shed 1 base and J shed 1 base, with 7 bases lying between them. This CDR3 reads CASSQGGTNTEAFF. The CDR3 nucleotides read TGTGCCAGCAGCCAAGGGGGGACGAACACTGAAGCTTTCTTT.

About this clone itself: Other nucleotide sequences in the sample specify the same CDR3. This chain joins TRBV7-9 and TRBJ1-2, with unresolved D. Germline V gene sequence: CDR1 SEHNR, CDR2 FQNEAQ (reference sequence). V was pared by 3 bases and J by 4 bases, with 6 bases between. The CDR3 extends over 12 amino acids. CDR3 DNA: TGTGCCAGCAGCTTGGGCGGCTATGGCTACACCTTC. Translation: CASSLGGYGYTF.

Only one count was recorded for this clone. The chain employs TRBV12-2 and TRBJ2-3; no check of the table's D call, TRBD2, against the DNA was made. TRBV12-2 is reported as a pseudogene. This CDR3 comprises 17 residues. The CDR3 DNA follows: TGTGCAAGTCGCTTAGAGTGTGGCGGGGGGGCCTCAGATACGCAGTATTTT. Its protein is CASRLECGGGASDTQYF.

As to this clone: Other DNA sequences in the sample encode the same CDR3. V and J are TRBV11-2 and TRBJ1-1; D unclear. The CDR3 is made up of 14 amino acids. V dropped 3 bases and J dropped 1 base, with 9 bases sitting between them. Germline values: CDR1 SGHAT, CDR2 FQNNGV. CDR3 protein: CASSLFRANTEAFF. CDR3 nucleotide sequence: TGTGCCAGCAGCTTGTTTAGAGCGAACACTGAAGCTTTCTTT. The variable domain in full, completed from reference TRBV11-2 and TRBJ1-1, reads EAGVAQSPRYKIIEKRQSVAFWCNPISGHATLYWYQQILGQGPKLLIQFQNNGVVDDSQLPKDRFSAERLKGVDSTLKIQPAKLEDSAVYLCASSLFRANTEAFFGQGTRLTVV.

This chain connects TRBV5-6 to TRBJ1-5; D call uncertain. Germline assignment: CDR1 SGHDT and CDR2 YYEEEE. Trimming cost V 2 bases and J 2 bases, with 11 bases left between them. There are 15 residues in the CDR3. The CDR3 DNA reads TGTGCCAGCAGCTTCGGCCGGGTTGGCAATCAGCCCCAGCATTTT. Its protein product is CASSFGRVGNQPQHF.

This chain joins TRBV7-8 and TRBJ1-5; 9 nucleotides agree with TRBD1. After removal of 4 bases from V and 6 bases from J, the junction contained 4 bases not matched to a gene. The CDR3 sequence is 14 residues long. The germline gives CDR1 SGHVS, CDR2 FQNEAQ. The CDR3 spells CASSWDRVVQPQHF. CDR3 sequence (DNA): TGTGCCAGCAGCTGGGACAGGGTGGTTCAGCCCCAGCATTTT.

This clone showed up just once. J is TRBJ1-2 and V is TRBV5-1; D is unresolved. CDR3 length: 14 residues. Per germline, CDR1 SGHRS and CDR2 YFSETQ. Deletions cut 0 bases from V and 5 bases from J, with 11 bases between. CDR3 loop: CASSLGGAGYGYTF. CDR3 DNA sequence: TGCGCCAGCAGCTTGGGCGGTGCGGGGTATGGCTACACCTTC.

This chain links TRBV11-3 with TRBJ2-1; D may be TRBD1 or TRBD2 (5 bases each). There are 15 residues in the CDR3. The V gene's germline CDR1 is SGHNT and CDR2 YENEEA. Between the trimmed V and J ends, which lost 5 bases and 4 bases, there was a span of 15 bases. CDR3 protein: CASSEGARLYNEQFF. The CDR3 coding sequence is TGTGCCAGCAGCGAAGGGGCACGACTATACAATGAGCAGTTCTTC.

This sequence joins TRBV6-1 and TRBJ2-3, with TRBD1 matching over 7 bases. After removal of 4 bases from V and 4 bases from J, the junction contained 8 bases not matched to a gene. The CDR3 runs 15 residues. CDR1 is MNHNS, CDR2 SASEGT, per germline. Here the CDR3 reads CASSVSTGSPDTQYF. The CDR3 DNA reads as TGTGCCAGCAGTGTCTCGACAGGGAGCCCAGATACGCAGTATTTT.

The chain joins TRBV18 to TRBJ2-7; D unclear. With 3 bases removed from V and 3 bases from J, the gap between germline ends came to 9 bases. The V gene's germline CDR1 is KGHSH and CDR2 LQKENI. This CDR3 comprises 13 residues. The CDR3 coding sequence is TGTGCCAGCTCACCTAACACCTTCTACGAGCAGTACTTC. It encodes CASSPNTFYEQYF.

V gene TRBV29-1 combines with J gene TRBJ2-7; 7 bases match TRBD2. The V gene's germline CDR1 is SQVTM and CDR2 ANQGSEA. V gave up 4 bases and J gave up 3 bases; unmatched junction bases: 6. This CDR3 has 13 amino acids. The CDR3 protein is CSVALGGGYEQYF. CDR3 DNA: TGCAGCGTTGCATTGGGGGGGGGCTACGAGCAGTACTTC.

J is TRBJ2-3 and V is TRBV15; 8 positions agree with TRBD1. Germline V gene data show CDR1 as LNHNV and CDR2 as YYDKDF (reference sequence). V was clipped by 3 bases and J by 2 bases; unmatched bases: 4. This CDR3 has 15 amino acids. CDR3 in amino acids: CATSSRDRYTDTQYF. The DNA of the CDR3 is TGTGCCACCAGCAGCCGGGACAGGTACACAGATACGCAGTATTTT. The complete variable domain, with remaining parts taken from reference TRBV15 and TRBJ2-3, reads DAMVIQNPRYQVTQFGKPVTLSCSQTLNHNVMYWYQQKSSQAPKLLFHYYDKDFNNEADTPDNFQSRRPNTSFCFLDIRSPGLGDTAMYLCATSSRDRYTDTQYFGPGTRLTVL.

In its sample, this clone was seen a few times. This chain links TRBV2 with TRBJ1-2; TRBD1 might be the D (6 bases). This CDR3 spans 13 amino acids. Germline V lookup: CDR1 SNHLY, CDR2 FYNNEI. With 5 bases removed from V and 7 bases from J, the gap between germline ends came to 14 bases. The CDR3 nucleotides read TGTGCCAGCAGTCCCGGGGGGGCGGGTGGCTACACCTTC. Its protein product is CASSPGGAGGYTF.

This clone occurred once. J is TRBJ1-2 and V is TRBV5-4, with a possible D match to TRBD1 (5 bases). Germline-derived CDR1 and CDR2 are SGHNT and YYREEE (reference sequence). Trimming left V 1 base short and J 8 bases short, with 12 bases between. The CDR3 consists of 13 residues. CDR3 residues: CASSLSGREGYTF. The CDR3 DNA reads TGTGCCAGCAGCTTGTCAGGGAGGGAAGGCTACACCTTC.

The chain carries TRBV30 and TRBJ1-5; weak D call: TRBD1 (6 bases). Deletions cut 2 bases from V and 4 bases from J, with 15 bases between. CDR3 length equals 15 residues. Germline CDR1 reads GTSNPN; CDR2 reads SVGIG (reference sequence). CDR3 loop: CAWSPLTGSNQPQHF. The CDR3 coding sequence is TGTGCCTGGAGTCCACTCACAGGGTCGAATCAGCCCCAGCATTTT.

This chain links TRBV5-1 with TRBJ1-3; D gene unclear. Deletions cut 0 bases from V and 4 bases from J, with 11 bases between. In germline, CDR1 is SGHRS, CDR2 YFSETQ. The CDR3 has 15 residues. The CDR3 protein is CASSLGGKSGNTIYF. For the CDR3, the DNA is TGCGCCAGCAGCTTGGGCGGGAAAAGCGGAAACACCATATATTTT.